The 3 T cell receptor beta chains reported below all come from one sample, sequenced in a study of cytomegalovirus exposure and HLA in healthy donors (dated by TCRdb to 2015 to 2018). The receptor library was made with the immunoSEQ multiplex PCR assay. The multiplex PCR relied on a mix of 60 forward primers for TCR Vbeta segments and 13 reverse primers for TCR Jbeta segments. Imported from immuneACCESS, the table was reduced by TCRdb to in-frame sequences with V and J called. These copies leave out some clones; in studies compared against another copy, an unresolved V gene accounts for under half, and the cause of the remainder is not known. The sample table records 130,000 or so clones; more than 55% of these occur just once. About 1.5% of the sample is in the top ten clones. Sample: PBMCs. Receptors were obtained from a man aged 18 to 29 in good health and CMV-seronegative.

This clone was picked up one time. The chain employs TRBV6-6 and TRBJ2-5; tentatively, D is TRBD2 (6 bases). CDR3 size: 13 residues. V was trimmed by 7 bases and J by 7 bases, leaving 16 bases between them. Germline-derived CDR1 and CDR2 are MNHNY and SVGAGI (reference sequence). Here the CDR3 reads CASTTEGRGTQYF. CDR3 nucleotides: TGTGCCAGCACTACGGAGGGCCGGGGGACCCAGTACTTC.

The chain has TRBV9 and TRBJ1-2; D possibly corresponds to TRBD1 (6 bases). The CDR3 runs 14 residues. The germline CDR1 and CDR2 sequences are SGDLS and YYNGEE. V was clipped by 3 bases and J by 8 bases, with 17 bases between them. CDR3 in amino acids: CASSGTATFLGYTF. CDR3 DNA: TGTGCCAGCAGCGGGACAGCAACTTTTTTAGGCTACACCTTC.

The CDR3 DNA is TGTGCCAGCAGCCAGGGTAGCACTAGCGGGAGAATCTACAATGAGCAGTTCTTC. It codes for CASSQGSTSGRIYNEQFF. The gene calls are TRBV4-2 and TRBJ2-1; 11 bases fit TRBD2. Per germline, CDR1 LGHNA and CDR2 YNFKEQ. V was pared by 3 bases and J by 3 bases, with 10 bases of the junction left unmatched. This CDR3 contains 18 residues.